This TCR beta chain was profiled in a study of OX40 agonist ivuxolimab in advanced cancers. The study's findings and limits: Expanded clones were, on average, more numerous in CD8+ T cells than in CD4+. The investigators did not determine what antigen specificity the expanded peripheral T cells had. Compared with others, partial responders at 0.1-3.0 mg/kg displayed clonal expansion among the lowest.

In regard to this clone: Its target is not known.

Autoimmune disease history or systemic immunosuppression led to patient exclusion. Between the trimmed V and J ends, which lost 4 bases and 3 bases, there was a span of 8 bases. Germline V lookup: CDR1 SGDLS, CDR2 YYNGEE. This CDR3 comprises 13 residues. The assay was immunoSEQ multiplex PCR, and TCRdb's table has in-frame clones only and misses some. The sample lists about 54,000 clones; 80% to 95% were seen once. The rearrangement joins TRBV9 to TRBJ2-1; no clear D. This sequence was found in an adult with an advanced solid tumor such as melanoma, head and neck, liver or kidney cancer. Material: CD4+ or CD8+ T cells sorted from blood, obtained in a trial of the OX40 agonist ivuxolimab. CDR3 coding DNA: TGTGCCAGCAGCATCAGCAGCTACAATGAGCAGTTCTTC. Its translation is CASSISSYNEQFF.